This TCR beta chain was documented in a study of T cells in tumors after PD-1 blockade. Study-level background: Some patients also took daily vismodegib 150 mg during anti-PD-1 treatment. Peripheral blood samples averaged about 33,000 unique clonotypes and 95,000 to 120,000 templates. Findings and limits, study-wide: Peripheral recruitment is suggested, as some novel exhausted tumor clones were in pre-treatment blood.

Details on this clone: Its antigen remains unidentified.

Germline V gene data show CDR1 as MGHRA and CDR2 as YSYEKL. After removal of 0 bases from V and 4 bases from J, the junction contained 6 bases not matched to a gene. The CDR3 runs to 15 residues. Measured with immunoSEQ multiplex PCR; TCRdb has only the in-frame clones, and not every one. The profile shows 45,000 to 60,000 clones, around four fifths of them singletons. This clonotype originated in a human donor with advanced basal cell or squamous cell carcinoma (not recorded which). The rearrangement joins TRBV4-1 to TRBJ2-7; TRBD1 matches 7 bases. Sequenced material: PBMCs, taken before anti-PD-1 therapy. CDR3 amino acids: CASSQDGRGNYEQYF. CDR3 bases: TGCGCCAGCAGCCAAGACGGCAGGGGGAATTACGAGCAGTACTTC.